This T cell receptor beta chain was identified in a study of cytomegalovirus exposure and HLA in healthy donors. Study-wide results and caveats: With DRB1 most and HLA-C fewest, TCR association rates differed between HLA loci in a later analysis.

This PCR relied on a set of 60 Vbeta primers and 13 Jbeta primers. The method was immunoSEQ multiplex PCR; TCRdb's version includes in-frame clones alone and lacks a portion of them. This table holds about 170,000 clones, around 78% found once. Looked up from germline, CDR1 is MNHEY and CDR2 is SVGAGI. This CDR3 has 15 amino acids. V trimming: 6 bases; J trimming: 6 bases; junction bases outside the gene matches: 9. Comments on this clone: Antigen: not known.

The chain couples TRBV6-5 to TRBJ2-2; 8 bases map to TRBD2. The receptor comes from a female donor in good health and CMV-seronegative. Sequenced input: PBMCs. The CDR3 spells CASSTGGPRAGELFF. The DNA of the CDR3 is TGTGCCAGCAGCACGGGAGGGCCGAGGGCCGGGGAGCTGTTTTTT.